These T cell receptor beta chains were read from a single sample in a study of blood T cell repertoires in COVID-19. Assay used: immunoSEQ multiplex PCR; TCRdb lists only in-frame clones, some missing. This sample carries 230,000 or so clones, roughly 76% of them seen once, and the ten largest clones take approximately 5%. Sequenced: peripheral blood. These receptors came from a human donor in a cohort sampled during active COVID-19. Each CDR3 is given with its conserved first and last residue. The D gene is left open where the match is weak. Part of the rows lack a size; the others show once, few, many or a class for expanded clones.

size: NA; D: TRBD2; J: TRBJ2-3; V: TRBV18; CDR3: CASSPSRTSGGTDTQYF; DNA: TGTGCCAGCTCACCGAGTAGGACTAGCGGGGGCACAGATACGCAGTATTTT
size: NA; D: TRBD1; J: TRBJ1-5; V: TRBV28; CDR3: CASIRTGPYRRPQHF; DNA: TGTGCCAGCATCAGGACAGGGCCCTATAGAAGGCCCCAGCATTTT
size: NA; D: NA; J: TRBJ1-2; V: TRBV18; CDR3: CASSPLTAPKSGYTF; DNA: TGTGCCAGCTCACCCTTGACAGCCCCGAAGTCTGGCTACACCTTC
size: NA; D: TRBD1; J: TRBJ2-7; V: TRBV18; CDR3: CASSPDRGSYEQYF; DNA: TGTGCCAGCTCACCTGACAGGGGATCGTACGAGCAGTACTTC
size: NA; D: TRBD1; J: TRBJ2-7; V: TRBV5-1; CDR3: CASSHGQGAYEQYF; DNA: TGCGCCAGCAGCCACGGACAGGGGGCCTACGAGCAGTACTTC
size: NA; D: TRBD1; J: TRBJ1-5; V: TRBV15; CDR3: CATTRGDSTHQPQHF; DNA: TGTGCCACCACCAGGGGGGACAGTACCCATCAGCCCCAGCATTTT
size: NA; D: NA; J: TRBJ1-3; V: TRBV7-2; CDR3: CASSSRGGNTIYF; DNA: TGTGCCAGCAGCTCCCGGGGGGGAAACACCATATATTTT
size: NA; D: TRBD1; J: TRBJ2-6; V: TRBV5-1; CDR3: CASSRWGTGGISGANVLTF; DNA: TGCGCCAGCAGCCGGTGGGGGACAGGGGGCATCTCTGGGGCCAACGTCCTGACTTTC
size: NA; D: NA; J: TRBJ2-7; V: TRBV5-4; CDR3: CASSLGGPSYEQYF; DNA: TGTGCCAGCAGCTTGGGTGGGCCTTCCTACGAGCAGTACTTC
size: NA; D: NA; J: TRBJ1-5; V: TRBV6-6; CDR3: CASSSLYQPQHF; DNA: TGTGCCAGCAGTTCCCTTTATCAGCCCCAGCATTTT
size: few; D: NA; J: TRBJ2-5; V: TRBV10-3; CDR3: CAISESRGGEETQYF; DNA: TGTGCCATCAGTGAGTCAAGGGGGGGCGAGGAGACCCAGTACTTC
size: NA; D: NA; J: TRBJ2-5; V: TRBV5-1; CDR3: CASSLGQVGHVETQYF; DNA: TGCGCCAGCAGCTTGGGTCAGGTGGGACATGTAGAGACCCAGTACTTC
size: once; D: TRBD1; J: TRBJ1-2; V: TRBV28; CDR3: CASSPITGTVYGYTF; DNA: TGTGCCAGCAGTCCAATCACCGGGACAGTCTATGGCTACACCTTC
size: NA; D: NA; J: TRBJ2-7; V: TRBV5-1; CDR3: CASSFRRDTEQYF; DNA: TGCGCCAGCAGCTTTCGTCGGGACACCGAGCAGTACTTC
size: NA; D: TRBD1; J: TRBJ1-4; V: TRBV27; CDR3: CASSSYRGLVEKLFF; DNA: TGTGCCAGCAGTTCGTACAGGGGGTTAGTTGAAAAACTGTTTTTT
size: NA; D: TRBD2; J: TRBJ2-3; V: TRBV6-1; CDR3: CASRENLAAGTDTQYF; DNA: TGTGCCAGCAGAGAAAACCTAGCGGCCGGCACAGATACGCAGTATTTT
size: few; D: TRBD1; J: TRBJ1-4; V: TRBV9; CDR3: CASGATGAINEKLFF; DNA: TGTGCCAGCGGGGCGACAGGGGCTATTAATGAAAAACTGTTTTTT
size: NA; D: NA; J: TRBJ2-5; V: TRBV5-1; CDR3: CASSRQWQSQETQYF; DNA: TGCGCCAGCAGCCGACAGTGGCAGTCTCAAGAGACCCAGTACTTC
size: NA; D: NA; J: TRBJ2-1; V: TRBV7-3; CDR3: CASGEAGSSYNEQFF; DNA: TGTGCCAGCGGTGAAGCGGGTTCCTCCTACAATGAGCAGTTCTTC
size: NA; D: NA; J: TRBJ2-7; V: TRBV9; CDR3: CASSSRGYEQYF; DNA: TGTGCCAGCAGCTCCAGGGGTTACGAGCAGTACTTC
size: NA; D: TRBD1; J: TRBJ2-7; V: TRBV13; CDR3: CASSKDRRSYEQYF; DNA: TGTGCCAGCAGCAAGGACAGGCGCTCCTACGAGCAGTACTTC
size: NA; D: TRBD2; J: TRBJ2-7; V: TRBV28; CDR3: CASSFNGLAGLYEQYF; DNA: TGTGCCAGCAGTTTTAATGGACTAGCGGGACTATACGAGCAGTACTTC
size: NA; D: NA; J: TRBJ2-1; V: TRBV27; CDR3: CASSLSSIGARNEQFF; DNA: TGTGCCAGCAGTTTATCGAGTATAGGGGCGCGGAATGAGCAGTTCTTC
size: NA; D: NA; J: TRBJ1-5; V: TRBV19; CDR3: CASSTSGFSNQPQHF; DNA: TGTGCCAGTAGTACCTCAGGGTTTAGCAATCAGCCCCAGCATTTT
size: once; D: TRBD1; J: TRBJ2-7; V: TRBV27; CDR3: CASRPHNTGGLRSEQYF; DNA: TGTGCCAGCAGGCCTCACAATACAGGGGGTTTACGAAGCGAGCAGTACTTC
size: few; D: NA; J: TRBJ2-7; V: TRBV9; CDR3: CASSVDGLRTYEQYF; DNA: TGTGCCAGCAGCGTAGATGGTCTGCGAACCTACGAGCAGTACTTC
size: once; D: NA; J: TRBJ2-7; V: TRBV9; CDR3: CASSAQGGDTYEQYF; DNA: TGTGCCAGCAGCGCTCAAGGGGGGGACACCTACGAGCAGTACTTC
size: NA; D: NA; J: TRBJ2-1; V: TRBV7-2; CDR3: CASSLAFVKSSSYNEQFF; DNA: TGTGCCAGCAGCTTAGCGTTCGTGAAGTCGAGCTCCTACAATGAGCAGTTCTTC
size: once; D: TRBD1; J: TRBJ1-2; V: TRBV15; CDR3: CATSRSPDRGNGYTF; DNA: TGTGCCACCAGCAGATCTCCAGACAGGGGAAATGGCTACACCTTC
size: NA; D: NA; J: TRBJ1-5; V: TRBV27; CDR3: CASSFEGGSQPQHF; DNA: TGTGCCAGCAGTTTCGAAGGGGGAAGTCAGCCCCAGCATTTT
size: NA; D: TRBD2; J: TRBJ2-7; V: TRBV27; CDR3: CASSLGLAGGGYEQYF; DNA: TGTGCCAGCAGTTTGGGACTAGCGGGAGGGGGATACGAGCAGTACTTC
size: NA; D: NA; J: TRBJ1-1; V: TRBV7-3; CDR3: CASSLKPTLEAFF; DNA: TGTGCCAGCAGCTTAAAACCCACGCTAGAAGCTTTCTTT
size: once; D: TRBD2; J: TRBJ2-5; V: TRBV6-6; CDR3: CASSSSGREKTQYF; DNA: TGTGCCAGCAGTTCCAGCGGGAGGGAAAAGACCCAGTACTTC
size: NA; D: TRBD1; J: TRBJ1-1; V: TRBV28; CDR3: CASSLWDRDMYTEAFF; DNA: TGTGCCAGCAGTTTGTGGGACAGGGACATGTACACTGAAGCTTTCTTT
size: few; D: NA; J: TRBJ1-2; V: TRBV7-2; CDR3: CASSKTGSNYGYTF; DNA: TGTGCCAGCAGCAAAACCGGGAGTAACTATGGCTACACCTTC
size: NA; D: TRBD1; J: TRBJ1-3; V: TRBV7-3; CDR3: CASSSGTGTNTIYF; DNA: TGTGCCAGCAGCTCCGGGACAGGGACAAACACCATATATTTT
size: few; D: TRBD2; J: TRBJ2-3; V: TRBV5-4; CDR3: CASSWTSGSTDTQYF; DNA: TGTGCCAGCAGCTGGACTAGCGGTAGCACAGATACGCAGTATTTT
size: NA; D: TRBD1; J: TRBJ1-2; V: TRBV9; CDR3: CASSAATGGGGYTF; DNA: TGTGCCAGCAGCGCGGCGACAGGGGGCGGTGGCTACACCTTC
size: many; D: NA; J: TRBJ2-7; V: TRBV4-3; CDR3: CASSQDPQGFYEQYF; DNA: TGCGCCAGCAGCCAAGATCCCCAGGGGTTCTACGAGCAGTACTTC
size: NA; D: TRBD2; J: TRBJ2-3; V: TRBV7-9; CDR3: CASSEAAGEPRDTQYF; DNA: TGTGCCAGCAGCGAAGCCGCGGGGGAGCCTCGCGATACGCAGTATTTT